Presented here are 13 T cell receptor beta chains from one specimen sequenced in a study of T cell responses to AZD1222 COVID-19 vaccine. The data were produced by immunoSEQ multiplex PCR, yet TCRdb's version contains in-frame clones alone and is incomplete. The table includes 93,000 or so clones, 90% to 95% detected once. The sample consisted of peripheral blood, taken on day 0 of AZD1222 vaccination. Receptors were obtained from an adult in good health.

As concerns this clone: The junction shows a germline mismatch at one end, possibly a read error. The chain has TRBV19 and TRBJ1-1, with 7 nucleotides matching TRBD1. CDR1 is LNHDA, CDR2 SQIVND, per germline (reference sequence). The CDR3 is made up of 13 amino acids. CDR3 nucleotide sequence: TGTGCCAGTCGATCCGGGACAGAAGAACACTTGGTCTTT. As protein: CASRSGTEEHLVF.

The chain combines TRBV7-2 with TRBJ1-3, with no clear D. This CDR3 has 15 residues. Germline lookup yields CDR1 SGHTA and CDR2 FQGNSA. Trimming stripped 0 bases from V and 0 bases from J, with 6 bases between. CDR3 coding DNA: TGTGCCAGCAGCTTAGCGGCCAGCTCTGGAAACACCATATATTTT. Protein: CASSLAASSGNTIYF. Together with reference TRBV7-2 and TRBJ1-3, the CDR3 gives the full variable domain: GAGVSQSPSNKVTEKGKDVELRCDPISGHTALYWYRQSLGQGLEFLIYFQGNSAPDKSGLPSDRFSAERTGGSVSTLTIQRTQQEDSAVYLCASSLAASSGNTIYFGEGSWLTVV.

With respect to this clone: This CDR3 is missing its conserved last phenylalanine or tryptophan, likely due to a read error. The DNA is left out, because the CDR3 cannot be placed on it with certainty; the CDR3 is given as TCRdb lists it. The chain joins TRBV28 to TRBJ2-7; the tabulated D call, TRBD2, remains unverified against the DNA. The length of the CDR3 is 10 amino acids, counting both ends. CDR1 and CDR2 from the germline V gene are MDHEN and SYDVKM. CDR3: CASSPPSGLT.

This chain joins TRBV5-1 and TRBJ2-1, with 11 bases identical to TRBD2. The CDR3 has 15 amino acids. The trim removed 0 bases at V and 7 bases at J, leaving 3 bases unmatched. CDR1 and CDR2 from the germline V gene are SGHRS and YFSETQ. The CDR3 coding sequence is TGCGCCAGCAGCTTGGGAGCTAGCGGGAGGAATGAGCAGTTCTTC. Residues: CASSLGASGRNEQFF.

The rearrangement joins TRBV3-1 (or the pseudogene TRBV3-2) to TRBJ2-7, with 7 bases fitting TRBD2. The CDR3 is 16 residues long. J gave up 2 bases and V 3 bases, and 10 bases lay outside the gene matches. CDR1 and CDR2 (germline): LGHDT, YNNKEL (reference sequence). The DNA for the CDR3 is TGTGCCAGCAGCCAGGCCCCTCCGGGACTACCCTACGAGCAGTACTTC. Amino acids: CASSQAPPGLPYEQYF.

The chain has TRBV2 and TRBJ2-7; D not certain. CDR3 length: 11 residues. Deletions cut 5 bases from V and 7 bases from J, with 9 bases between. Germline V gene data show CDR1 as SNHLY and CDR2 as FYNNEI. The CDR3 DNA is TGTGCCAGCAGTCTCATGACAGAGCAGTACTTC. This encodes CASSLMTEQYF. The full variable domain, completed using reference TRBV2 and TRBJ2-7, is EPEVTQTPSHQVTQMGQEVILRCVPISNHLYFYWYRQILGQKVEFLVSFYNNEISEKSEIFDDQFSVERPDGSNFTLKIRSTKLEDSAMYFCASSLMTEQYFGPGTRLTVT.

The chain combines TRBV7-2 with TRBJ2-7, with 7 bases aligning to TRBD1. The CDR3 contains 15 residues. Per the germline V gene, CDR1 is SGHTA and CDR2 is FQGNSA. V was clipped by 6 bases and J by 0 bases; unmatched bases: 8. The CDR3 DNA follows: TGTGCCAGCAGTATTAGCCGGGACAGCTCCTACGAGCAGTACTTC. This sequence encodes CASSISRDSSYEQYF.

The chain employs TRBV19 and TRBJ1-2; D uncertain. V lost 3 bases and J lost 4, with 12 bases in between. This CDR3 comprises 14 residues. Germline V gene sequence: CDR1 LNHDA, CDR2 SQIVND (reference sequence). CDR3 in amino acids: CASSIWEVGYGYTF. The CDR3 coding sequence is TGTGCCAGTAGTATCTGGGAAGTCGGCTATGGCTACACCTTC.

The CDR3 here is CASNLNRSHPWEQYF. The CDR3 bases are TGTGCCAGCAACCTTAACAGGTCCCACCCCTGGGAGCAGTACTTC. This chain connects TRBV5-6 to TRBJ2-7; a weak D match, TRBD1 (5 bases). V lost 6 bases, J lost 7 bases, and 23 bases lay in between. This CDR3 region has 15 residues. Germline CDR1 reads SGHDT; CDR2 reads YYEEEE.

The chain joins TRBV6-1 to TRBJ1-2; D is perhaps TRBD1 (5 bases). The CDR3 is 14 amino acids. Germline values: CDR1 MNHNS, CDR2 SASEGT. Deletions cut 1 base from V and 6 bases from J, with 12 bases between. The CDR3 reads CASSEDWGIHGYTF. The CDR3 nucleotides are TGTGCCAGCAGTGAAGATTGGGGGATACATGGCTACACCTTC.

This clone appeared a few times. CDR3 in DNA: TGTGCCAGCAGTTTATTGAGGGTCAGCAATCAGCCCCAGCATTTT. Protein: CASSLLRVSNQPQHF. The genes are TRBV28 and TRBJ1-5; D remains ambiguous. The CDR3 spans 15 residues. CDR1 is MDHEN, CDR2 SYDVKM, per germline. V was cut by 1 base and J by 1 base, with 8 bases left in between.

V usage is TRBV5-1 and J usage is TRBJ2-7; TRBD2 agrees at 11 bases. Germline lookup yields CDR1 SGHRS and CDR2 YFSETQ. The CDR3 runs to 15 residues. The V segment lost 1 base and the J segment 4 bases; nucleotides outside the gene matches: 4. The CDR3 region is CASSLQLAGVYEQYF. The CDR3 DNA sequence: TGCGCCAGCAGCTTGCAACTAGCGGGAGTATACGAGCAGTACTTC. The full variable domain, with the rest looked up from reference TRBV5-1 and TRBJ2-7, is KAGVTQTPRYLIKTRGQQVTLSCSPISGHRSVSWYQQTPGQGLQFLFEYFSETQRNKGNFPGRFSGRQFSNSRSEMNVSTLELGDSALYLCASSLQLAGVYEQYFGPGTRLTVT.

The chain couples TRBV4-1 to TRBJ2-7; D not resolved. The ends were cut back, 4 bases at V and 4 bases at J, with 14 bases in the middle. In germline, CDR1 is MGHRA, CDR2 YSYEKL. CDR3 size: 14 residues. DNA of the CDR3: TGCGCCAGCAGCCCTGTGCGAACTGGGTACGAGCAGTACTTC. It yields the protein CASSPVRTGYEQYF.